This TCR beta chain is drawn from a study of blood T cell repertoires in COVID-19. Germline-derived CDR1 and CDR2 are LGHDT and YNNKEL (reference sequence). Deletions cut 1 base from V and 0 bases from J, with 6 bases between. The length of the CDR3 is 14 residues. The data were produced by immunoSEQ multiplex PCR, yet TCRdb's version contains in-frame clones alone and is incomplete. Among about 200,000 clones listed, more than 70% were seen once. Sequencing input: peripheral blood. The J gene is TRBJ1-1, the V gene TRBV3-1 (or the pseudogene TRBV3-2), with no clear D. The TCR was taken from an elderly woman with active or convalescent COVID-19. The CDR3 bases are TGTGCCAGCAGCCAAGCAACAGTGAACACTGAAGCTTTCTTT. Protein product: CASSQATVNTEAFF.